This T cell receptor (beta chain) was profiled in a study of blood T cell repertoires in COVID-19. Study summary: Sites across the United States, Italy and Spain contributed samples from acute and convalescent COVID-19. PBMCs, B-cell-depleted T cells, or T cells provided the cDNA or gDNA that made up the material.

Original processing methods: Amplification from reference gene primers served as the basis for estimated nucleated cell counts. Using immunoSEQ multiplex PCR, the repertoire was profiled, and TCRdb retains in-frame clones only, with some absent. The DNA gave D and trimming, while V, J and clone size come from that table. The data contain roughly 100,000 clones, about 79% of them singletons. On this clone: The same CDR3 also results from other DNA sequences found in this sample.

Losses at the gene ends were 3 bases for V and 4 bases for J; bases not matched to a gene: 3. Germline V gene sequence: CDR1 KGHSH, CDR2 LQKENI. The CDR3 has 14 residues. The sequencing sample was made of peripheral blood. This sequence joins TRBV18 and TRBJ2-5; the match to TRBD1 covers 9 bases. The origin of this receptor is a man at least 80 years old with COVID-19, enrolled during active disease. The DNA for the CDR3 is TGTGCCAGCTCACCGGGACAGGGAGGAGAGACCCAGTACTTC. Protein product: CASSPGQGGETQYF.